Listed below are T cell receptor beta chains from one sample, sequenced in a study of human T cells and chemical hapten exposure. Each CDR3 protein is one row after TCRdb ran MiXCR on the RACE reads. The sample records some 340,000 distinct CDR3 sequences, 5.5% to 8% being singletons. This sample comprised whole blood, obtained in connection with sensitization to the hapten diphenylcyclopropenone (DPC). All receptors come from a woman aged 18-29 years with alopecia areata. Some clones in this sample may be carry-over from other donors' samples. CDR3s include the opening cysteine and the closing phenylalanine or tryptophan. A D gene is named only where the DNA matches it firmly. Rows give clone size only sometimes, using once, few, many, or a class for an expanded clone.

clone_size cdr3_length j_call d_call v_call cdr3_aa
few 15 TRBJ2-5 - TRBV10-3 CAISIGGAVQETQYF
few 14 TRBJ2-5 - TRBV10-3 CAISGTGYQETQYF
few 15 TRBJ2-7 TRBD1 TRBV12-3/TRBV12-4 CASSPVQGAFYEQYF
- 13 TRBJ2-3 - TRBV10-3 CAISDFGTDTQYF
many 15 TRBJ2-3 TRBD2 TRBV5-4 CASSRTSGDTDTQYF
- 15 TRBJ2-1 - TRBV6-5 CASSGWQGLYNEQFF
- 15 TRBJ1-1 - TRBV4-1 CASSQDDALNTEAFF
few 15 TRBJ2-3 - TRBV4-2 CASSREDDSTDTQYF
many 12 TRBJ1-2 - TRBV7-9 CASSQERQSYTF
- 16 TRBJ1-1 - TRBV6-5 CASSLSPGMMNTEAFF
many 14 TRBJ1-5 - TRBV20-1 CSARVPRDDQPQHF
many 10 TRBJ1-2 - TRBV29-1 CSVGGDGYTF
many 13 TRBJ1-6 - TRBV25-1 CASSDPPDSPLHF
few 14 TRBJ2-7 TRBD1 TRBV12-3/TRBV12-4 CASSDRGETYEQYF
few 13 TRBJ2-2 - TRBV25-1 CASSEFLSEELFF
few 17 TRBJ1-5 - TRBV3-1 CASSQGGRGAYHQPQHF
many 13 TRBJ2-1 TRBD2 TRBV4-2 CASSASGNNEQFF
few 13 TRBJ1-6 - TRBV7-2 CASSLTTDSPLHF
- 20 TRBJ2-6 TRBD1 TRBV5-1 CASSPLGPGQGNSGANVLTF
many 13 TRBJ2-3 - TRBV6-5 CAAQGDGTDTQYF
many 13 TRBJ2-7 - TRBV18 CASSPSTPIEQYF
- 15 TRBJ2-3 - TRBV7-2 CASSSHGLRTDTQYF
many 14 TRBJ1-5 TRBD1 TRBV18 CASSPDAGTGPQHF
many 14 TRBJ2-7 - TRBV10-3 CAISPPGHSYEQYF
many 18 TRBJ2-6 TRBD2 TRBV6-2/TRBV6-3 CASSPLTSASSGANVLTF
- 16 TRBJ2-1 TRBD2 TRBV5-4 CASSSGTSGGDGEQFF
many 17 TRBJ2-3 TRBD1 TRBV24-1 CATSSGQGAYSTDTQYF
few 12 TRBJ2-1 - TRBV6-5 CASSTRGAEQFF
- 13 TRBJ2-7 TRBD2 TRBV29-1 CSVGLAGAYEQYF
few 17 TRBJ1-5 TRBD1 TRBV4-2 CASSHGTGKLSNQPQHF
few 18 TRBJ1-4 - TRBV6-5 CASSYDLPDRPTNEKLFF
many 13 TRBJ2-6 - TRBV11-2 CASLLSGANVLTF
- 16 TRBJ2-1 TRBD2 TRBV10-3 CAISLGLANSYNEQFF
many 11 TRBJ2-7 - TRBV6-5 CASRTAYEQYF
- 14 TRBJ2-3 TRBD2 TRBV28 CASISGGAKDTQYF
- 15 TRBJ1-1 - TRBV12-5 CASGLIVGPNTEAFF
many 12 TRBJ1-1 - TRBV6-6 CASRFRALEAFF
- 12 TRBJ1-1 - TRBV12-3/TRBV12-4 CASSFSEMEAFF
many 14 TRBJ2-5 TRBD2 TRBV20-1 CSASGGAGRRTQYF
- 16 TRBJ2-3 TRBD2 TRBV5-1 CASSEATSGAADTQYF
many 17 TRBJ2-1 TRBD2 TRBV6-5 CASSYTSSGESYNEQFF
many 15 TRBJ2-3 TRBD2 TRBV5-1 CASSLEGLAGGTQYF
- 13 TRBJ1-1 - TRBV29-1 CSVDRVGATEAFF
few 14 TRBJ1-2 TRBD1 TRBV28 CASSSTGGIDGYTF
- 14 TRBJ1-1 - TRBV2 CASSGRTSNTEAFF
- 14 TRBJ2-3 - TRBV27 CASSSTMSPDTQYF
- 16 TRBJ2-3 TRBD1 TRBV6-5 CASSYEVGLQGATQYF
many 14 TRBJ2-7 TRBD1 TRBV6-5 CASSEQGAQSEQYF
many 13 TRBJ1-6 - TRBV6-5 CASSYSLDSPLHF
- 12 TRBJ2-3 - TRBV7-2 CASRSGTDTQYF
few 15 TRBJ1-2 - TRBV7-8 CASSLEPNPNYGYTF
many 14 TRBJ1-1 - TRBV12-3/TRBV12-4 CASSRRDRTLEAFF
few 12 TRBJ1-5 TRBD1 TRBV29-1 CSVGTGHQPQHF
few 16 TRBJ1-6 - TRBV28 CASSLRVYSYNSPLHF
few 15 TRBJ2-3 TRBD2 TRBV3-1 CASAGGANSPDTQYF